Each of the 23 T cell receptor beta chains below was sequenced from the same sample in a study of OX40 agonist ivuxolimab in advanced cancers. Clones were sequenced by immunoSEQ multiplex PCR, and TCRdb holds only the in-frame ones, with some missing. The sample shows tens of thousands of clones, more than 85% of them seen only once. The sequencing here drew on CD4+ or CD8+ T cells sorted from blood, taken in a trial of the OX40 agonist ivuxolimab. The receptors were gathered from an adult with an advanced solid tumor such as melanoma, head and neck, liver or kidney cancer.

This chain connects TRBV27 to TRBJ1-1, with a weak D call TRBD1 (5 bases). CDR3 length: 15 amino acids. Germline assignment: CDR1 MNHEY and CDR2 SMNVEV (reference sequence). Trimming cost V 2 bases and J 0 bases, with 10 bases left between them. The chain's CDR3 is CASSLTGAMNTEAFF. In DNA form, the CDR3 reads TGTGCCAGCAGTTTAACAGGAGCAATGAACACTGAAGCTTTCTTT.

The gene calls are TRBV5-6 and TRBJ2-3; D is unresolved. Trimming left V 2 bases short and J 2 bases short, with 0 bases between. The CDR3 loop spans 11 amino acids. CDR1 and CDR2 (germline): SGHDT, YYEEEE. The CDR3 loop reads CASSFTDTQYF. The CDR3 DNA reads TGTGCCAGCAGCTTCACAGATACGCAGTATTTT.

This rearrangement joins TRBV7-6 to TRBJ2-5, with 12 bases that match TRBD2. Trimming at V came to 5 bases and at J to 3 bases, leaving 4 bases not matched to a gene. This CDR3 contains 15 residues. Germline values: CDR1 SGHVS, CDR2 FNYEAQ. CDR3: CASSRRLAGEETQYF. The CDR3 bases are TGTGCCAGCAGCCGAAGACTAGCGGGGGAAGAGACCCAGTACTTC.

There are a few counts of this clone. The chain couples TRBV10-3 to TRBJ2-1; the D gene is possibly TRBD2 (5 bases). There are 16 residues in the CDR3. The germline CDR1 and CDR2 sequences are ENHRY and SYGVKD. V lost 6 bases and J 5 bases, leaving 20 bases between the germline ends. CDR3 sequence: CAIRTGDSSGHNEQFF. For the CDR3, the DNA is TGTGCCATCAGGACCGGGGATTCTAGTGGTCACAATGAGCAGTTCTTC.

With respect to this clone: At one of its ends the junction is not consistent with the germline gene, which may arise from a read error. This chain uses TRBV5-4 with TRBJ2-7; D gene ambiguous. The germline V gene encodes CDR1 SGHNT and CDR2 YYREEE (reference sequence). The CDR3 sequence is 12 residues long. The CDR3 loop is CASSSKSAERYF. CDR3 DNA: TGTGCCAGCAGCTCAAAATCGGCCGAGCGGTACTTC.

The rearrangement links TRBV11-3 to TRBJ2-5, with 7 bases fitting TRBD2. There are 15 residues in the CDR3. With 1 base clipped from V and 3 bases from J, the junction kept 5 bases outside the gene matches. From germline, CDR1 is SGHNT and CDR2 YENEEA. The chain's CDR3 is CASSLVTGTKETQYF. CDR3 sequence (DNA): TGTGCCAGCAGCTTAGTCACCGGGACTAAAGAGACCCAGTACTTC.

As DNA, the CDR3 is TGTGCCAGCAGTAACACATGGGACTATGGCTACACCTTC. Translated: CASSNTWDYGYTF. The rearrangement links TRBV6-5 to TRBJ1-2; D is uncertain. This CDR3 has 13 amino acids. Germline V lookup: CDR1 MNHEY, CDR2 SVGAGI. Trimming took 5 bases from V and 3 from J, leaving 10 bases between them.

This chain connects TRBV7-2 to TRBJ2-7; 7 positions agree with TRBD2. V shed 0 bases, J shed 4 bases, and the junction held 6 bases outside the gene matches. The CDR3 sequence is 15 residues long. The germline gives CDR1 SGHTA, CDR2 FQGNSA. For the CDR3, the DNA is TGTGCCAGCAGCTTAGCTCCCGGCGGGGGTTACGAGCAGTACTTC. The encoded protein is CASSLAPGGGYEQYF.

V is TRBV7-9 and J is TRBJ2-7; D is undetermined. The CDR3 sequence is 14 residues long. Trimming took 3 bases from V and 2 from J, leaving 11 bases between them. CDR1 and CDR2 from the germline V gene are SEHNR and FQNEAQ (reference sequence). The CDR3 bases are TGTGCCAGCAGCTTGGCGAACCCCACCTACGAGCAGTACTTC. The encoded protein is CASSLANPTYEQYF.

This clone is medium-sized (0.01 to 0.1%). The V and J genes are TRBV19 and TRBJ2-5; TRBD1 matches 8 bases. Germline loops: CDR1 LNHDA, CDR2 SQIVND (reference sequence). The V gene end was trimmed by 5 bases and the J gene end by 2 bases; junction bases not matched to a gene: 10. The length of the CDR3 is 16 residues. The CDR3 region has the DNA TGTGCCAGTAGTCCCCGAGGACAGGGCTCGCAAGAGACCCAGTACTTC. This codes for CASSPRGQGSQETQYF.

The chain recombines TRBV29-1 with TRBJ1-1; D gene ambiguous. The V and J ends lost 2 bases and 0 bases respectively, with 10 bases between them. Germline CDR1 SQVTM, CDR2 ANQGSEA. This CDR3 contains 14 residues. CDR3 in DNA: TGCAGCGTTGAACGGGCAGATATGAACACTGAAGCTTTCTTT. The encoded protein is CSVERADMNTEAFF.

This clone was observed a handful of times. The chain combines TRBV5-6 with TRBJ2-1; 10 bases align to TRBD2. The CDR3 covers 18 residues. The junction had 14 bases not matched to a gene; V was cut back by 4 bases and J by 4 bases. Germline V gene lookup returns CDR1 SGHDT and CDR2 YYEEEE. The CDR3 loop is CASSREGPWTSGYNEQFF. CDR3 in DNA: TGTGCCAGCAGCCGGGAGGGTCCATGGACTAGCGGATACAATGAGCAGTTCTTC.

The J gene is TRBJ1-2, the V gene TRBV13; D remains ambiguous. Trimming shortened V by 0 bases and J by 4 bases, and 3 bases separated the two germline ends. CDR3 size: 12 residues. Germline lookup yields CDR1 PRHDT and CDR2 FYEKMQ (reference sequence). The DNA for the CDR3 is TGTGCCAGCAGCTTAGGCCTCTATGGCTACACCTTC. Its protein is CASSLGLYGYTF.

J is TRBJ2-3 and V is TRBV15, with 7 bases fitting TRBD1. Looked up from germline, CDR1 is LNHNV and CDR2 is YYDKDF (reference sequence). This CDR3 comprises 17 residues. J lost 1 base, V lost 4 bases, and 11 bases had no gene match. This CDR3 reads CATSKDETGPGTDTQYF. The CDR3 DNA reads as TGTGCCACCAGCAAAGATGAGACAGGGCCGGGCACAGATACGCAGTATTTT.

The rearrangement uses TRBV6-5 and TRBJ2-7; 7 nucleotides align to TRBD1. CDR1 and CDR2 (germline): MNHEY, SVGAGI. The CDR3 consists of 15 residues. The junction had 13 bases not matched to a gene; V was cut back by 5 bases and J by 6 bases. Here the CDR3 DNA reads TGTGCCAGCAGTCCCCCCCCCAGGGGGATTGTCGAGCAGTACTTC. This gives the protein CASSPPPRGIVEQYF.

The chain employs TRBV29-1 and TRBJ2-5, with 9 bases lining up with TRBD1. The CDR3 has 12 amino acids. J was trimmed by 4 bases and V by 6 bases; bases with no gene match: 3. From germline, CDR1 is SQVTM and CDR2 ANQGSEA. For the CDR3, the DNA is TGCAGCGTATGGGGACAGGGAGAGACCCAGTACTTC. Protein: CSVWGQGETQYF.

The genes are TRBV19 and TRBJ2-2; D is unclear. V was shortened by 3 bases and J by 4 bases, with 3 bases between the two germline ends. Per germline, CDR1 LNHDA and CDR2 SQIVND (reference sequence). The CDR3 covers 12 residues. The CDR3 is CASSMGTGELFF. For the CDR3, the DNA is TGTGCCAGTAGTATGGGCACCGGGGAGCTGTTTTTT. The entire variable domain, with the rest obtained from reference TRBV19 and TRBJ2-2, is as follows: DGGITQSPKYLFRKEGQNVTLSCEQNLNHDAMYWYRQDPGQGLRLIYYSQIVNDFQKGDIAEGYSVSREKKESFPLTVTSAQKNPTAFYLCASSMGTGELFFGEGSRLTVL.

This rearrangement joins TRBV7-6 to TRBJ1-2; no reliable D call. CDR1 and CDR2 from the germline V gene are SGHVS and FNYEAQ. The CDR3 runs 14 residues. With 1 base removed from V and 6 bases from J, the gap between germline ends came to 12 bases. CDR3 region: CASSLGVPFNGYTF. The CDR3 DNA is TGTGCCAGCAGCTTAGGGGTTCCTTTTAATGGCTACACCTTC.

This rearrangement joins TRBV4-1 to TRBJ1-5; D is ambiguous. Germline-derived CDR1 and CDR2 are MGHRA and YSYEKL. V gave up 1 base and J gave up 4 bases, with 17 bases separating them. The CDR3 is 17 residues long. In nucleotides, the CDR3 is TGCGCCAGCAGCCAAGTGGGAGGGTCATATGGGAATCAGCCCCAGCATTTT. It yields the protein CASSQVGGSYGNQPQHF.

The chain combines TRBV28 with TRBJ1-2, with TRBD1 matching 10 bases. CDR3 size: 15 residues. Germline loops: CDR1 MDHEN, CDR2 SYDVKM. V shed 6 bases, J shed 4 bases, and the junction held 8 bases outside the gene matches. As DNA, the CDR3 is TGTGCCAGCAGGCCGACAGGGGGCCTCATCTATGGCTACACCTTC. Translating it yields CASRPTGGLIYGYTF.

V gene TRBV19 combines with J gene TRBJ1-1, with TRBD1 matching over 9 bases. V was clipped by 8 bases and J by 0 bases; unmatched bases: 1. This CDR3 region has 13 residues. Germline V gene data show CDR1 as LNHDA and CDR2 as SQIVND (reference sequence). The CDR3 DNA reads as TGTGCCAGTGGGACAGGGATGAACACTGAAGCTTTCTTT. This sequence encodes CASGTGMNTEAFF. The full variable domain, with the rest looked up from reference TRBV19 and TRBJ1-1, is DGGITQSPKYLFRKEGQNVTLSCEQNLNHDAMYWYRQDPGQGLRLIYYSQIVNDFQKGDIAEGYSVSREKKESFPLTVTSAQKNPTAFYLCASGTGMNTEAFFGQGTRLTVV.

This chain joins TRBV5-1 and TRBJ2-7; TRBD1 matches 8 bases. This CDR3 is 16 amino acids long. The V segment lost 2 bases and the J segment 0 bases; nucleotides outside the gene matches: 7. From germline, CDR1 is SGHRS and CDR2 YFSETQ. The CDR3 region is CASSFAQGGSSYEQYF. The CDR3 DNA is TGCGCCAGCAGCTTTGCACAGGGGGGCAGCTCCTACGAGCAGTACTTC. The variable domain in full, completed from reference TRBV5-1 and TRBJ2-7, reads KAGVTQTPRYLIKTRGQQVTLSCSPISGHRSVSWYQQTPGQGLQFLFEYFSETQRNKGNFPGRFSGRQFSNSRSEMNVSTLELGDSALYLCASSFAQGGSSYEQYFGPGTRLTVT.

V is TRBV7-9 and J is TRBJ2-1; 8 nucleotides agree with TRBD2. The V segment lost 5 bases and the J segment 3 bases; nucleotides outside the gene matches: 9. Germline loops: CDR1 SEHNR, CDR2 FQNEAQ (reference sequence). This CDR3 has 16 residues. The CDR3 coding sequence is TGTGCCAGCAGCCCCGAGCGGGAGAGGATCTACAATGAGCAGTTCTTC. Translating gives CASSPERERIYNEQFF.